These 8 T cell receptor beta chains were all obtained from the same sample, sequenced in a study of blood T cell repertoires in COVID-19. Here immunoSEQ multiplex PCR was the method, and the copy in TCRdb shows in-frame clones only, minus some. Of over 95,000 clones detected, around 84% appear once; the ten largest clones hold around 8%. Sequences were obtained from peripheral blood. All receptors derive from a woman in her 40s with acute or convalescent COVID-19.

The rearrangement uses TRBV21-1 and TRBJ2-3; the table gives TRBD2 as D, unverified against the DNA. TRBV21-1 is shown as a pseudogene. The CDR3 extends over 16 amino acids. The CDR3 spells CASSKQDKGGRDTQYF. CDR3 bases: TGTGCCAGCAGCAAGCAGGACAAGGGAGGCAGGGATACGCAGTATTTT.

Notes on this clone: The junction and the germline gene differ at one end; a read error may be behind it. The V and J genes are TRBV5-3 and TRBJ1-6; D remains ambiguous. TRBV5-3 is given ORF status, its function remaining uncertain. The length of the CDR3 is 16 residues. In nucleotides, the CDR3 is TGTGCCAGAAACTTGGTAGGAGGAAGCTATAATTCACCCCTCCACTTT. Its translation is CARNLVGGSYNSPLHF.

The chain couples TRBV9 to TRBJ1-5, with D unresolved. The CDR3 length is 14 residues. The V gene lost 0 bases and the J gene lost 2 bases, with 6 bases spanning the gap. Germline V gene lookup returns CDR1 SGDLS and CDR2 YYNGEE. The CDR3, as DNA: TGTGCCAGCAGCGTAGGGTCGGGCAATCAGCCCCAGCATTTT. Its translation: CASSVGSGNQPQHF.

The chain uses TRBV10-2 and TRBJ1-5, with D possibly TRBD1 on 5 matching bases. V was trimmed by 5 bases and J by 5 bases, leaving 13 bases between them. Germline V CDR1 and CDR2: WSHSY, SAAADI. CDR3 size: 14 residues. Here the CDR3 DNA reads TGCGCCAGCAGTCCGACAGCAATCTATCAGCCCCAGCATTTT. This gives the protein CASSPTAIYQPQHF.

DNA for the CDR3: TGTGCCAGCAGTACGCCCCGACTAGCGGGGGACGAGCAGTACTTC. Its translation: CASSTPRLAGDEQYF. The chain is built from TRBV6-5 and TRBJ2-7; 12 bases agree with TRBD2. CDR1 is MNHEY, CDR2 SVGAGI, per germline. V lost 5 bases and J lost 5; bases outside the gene matches: 7. The CDR3 has 15 residues.

The chain is built from TRBV12-5 and TRBJ2-5; 7 bases line up with TRBD1. Germline values: CDR1 LGHNT, CDR2 FRNRAP. CDR3 length: 13 amino acids. V shed 1 base, J shed 5 bases, and the junction held 1 base outside the gene matches. CDR3: CASGLGQGETQYF. CDR3 nucleotides: TGTGCTAGTGGTTTGGGACAGGGTGAGACCCAGTACTTC.

CDR3 sequence (DNA): TGTGCCAGCAGTCAGGGGGCGACCTTCTATGGCTACACCTTC. Translation: CASSQGATFYGYTF. The chain uses TRBV2 and TRBJ1-2; TRBD1 matches at 8 bases. Germline V gene lookup returns CDR1 SNHLY and CDR2 FYNNEI. This CDR3 contains 14 residues. V shed 5 bases and J 4 bases; nucleotides not matched to a gene: 6.

The CDR3 DNA sequence: TGTGCCAGCAGCTTACGGCTCCAGGGGGCGCGCGAAAAACTGTTTTTT. Translated: CASSLRLQGAREKLFF. The genes are TRBV13 and TRBJ1-4, with TRBD1 matching over 8 bases. CDR1 PRHDT and CDR2 FYEKMQ come from the germline V gene (reference sequence). The CDR3 is made up of 16 amino acids. Losses at the gene ends were 2 bases for V and 8 bases for J; bases not matched to a gene: 10.